One and the same sample provided the 13 T cell receptor beta chains below, sequenced in a study of blood T cell repertoires in COVID-19. Sequenced by immunoSEQ multiplex PCR; TCRdb stores in-frame clones only, minus some. The table shows around 280,000 clones, with around 88% occurring only once. Material: peripheral blood. These receptors all stem from a woman in her thirties who had recovered from COVID-19.

Regarding this clone: Germline and junction disagree at one end, which may indicate a read error. This rearrangement joins TRBV30 to TRBJ2-1; 9 bases match TRBD1. Germline V gene sequence: CDR1 GTSNPN, CDR2 SVGIG (reference sequence). This CDR3 has 12 residues. In nucleotides, the CDR3 is TGTGCCTGGATACGTACGCGGGACAGGGCCGTCTTC. Its translation is CAWIRTRDRAVF.

The V and J genes are TRBV4-1 and TRBJ1-2; TRBD1 matches 7 bases. Per germline, CDR1 MGHRA and CDR2 YSYEKL. The CDR3 is made up of 16 amino acids. V trimming: 1 base; J trimming: 1 base; junction bases outside the gene matches: 6. The DNA for the CDR3 is TGCGCCAGCAGCCAAGTAAGCAGGGGGGATAACTATGGCTACACCTTC. Its translation: CASSQVSRGDNYGYTF.

The CDR3 sequence: CASTAGDTGELFF. Written as DNA, the CDR3 is TGTGCCAGCACAGCGGGCGACACCGGGGAGCTGTTTTTT. The V and J genes are TRBV12-3 or TRBV12-4 and TRBJ2-2; weak D call: TRBD2 (6 bases). Trimming took 7 bases from V and 3 from J, leaving 9 bases between them. CDR3 length: 13 amino acids.

The chain joins TRBV29-1 to TRBJ2-7, with D perhaps matching TRBD1 (7 bases). The CDR3 sequence is 15 residues long. Trimming cost V 4 bases and J 1 base, with 17 bases left between them. Per the germline V gene, CDR1 is SQVTM and CDR2 is ANQGSEA. CDR3 coding DNA: TGCAGCGTTGGACGCGGGGCAGGGGGATCCTACGAGCAGTACTTC. Protein sequence: CSVGRGAGGSYEQYF.

The J gene is TRBJ2-5, the V gene TRBV29-1; 9 positions match TRBD1. In germline, CDR1 is SQVTM, CDR2 ANQGSEA. V was clipped by 8 bases and J by 4 bases; unmatched bases: 5. The length of the CDR3 is 12 residues. CDR3: CSFRQGGETQYF. The CDR3 region has the DNA TGCAGCTTCCGACAGGGGGGAGAGACCCAGTACTTC.

The CDR3, as DNA: TGTGCCAGCAGCCCCGGGGGTGCCAATCAGCCCCAGCATTTT. Its protein is CASSPGGANQPQHF. The rearrangement joins TRBV27 to TRBJ1-5; a possible D gene is TRBD1 (5 bases). The CDR3 contains 14 residues. Trimming took off 6 bases at V and 3 bases at J, with 12 bases between the two ends. Per the germline V gene, CDR1 is MNHEY and CDR2 is SMNVEV (reference sequence).

The chain combines TRBV7-9 with TRBJ1-1, with a tentative D call TRBD1 (6 bases). The CDR3 extends over 14 amino acids. Germline CDR1 SEHNR, CDR2 FQNEAQ (reference sequence). Trimming left V 1 base short and J 1 base short, with 7 bases between. For the CDR3, the DNA is TGTGCCAGCAGCTTAGGGACAGCGAACACTGAAGCTTTCTTT. This sequence encodes CASSLGTANTEAFF. The full variable domain, completed using reference TRBV7-9 and TRBJ1-1, is DTGVSQNPRHKITKRGQNVTFRCDPISEHNRLYWYRQTLGQGPEFLTYFQNEAQLEKSRLLSDRFSAERPKGSFSTLEIQRTEQGDSAMYLCASSLGTANTEAFFGQGTRLTVV.

The V and J genes are TRBV7-2 and TRBJ2-5; D call uncertain. The CDR3 spans 16 residues. V lost 5 bases and J 1 base, leaving 17 bases between the germline ends. Germline V gives CDR1 SGHTA, CDR2 FQGNSA. CDR3 sequence reads: CASSPVRVVPQETQYF. The CDR3 bases are TGTGCCAGCAGCCCGGTACGGGTAGTCCCCCAAGAGACCCAGTACTTC.

The CDR3 protein is CASATGTYQETQYF. For the CDR3, the DNA is TGTGCCAGCGCGACAGGGACATACCAAGAGACCCAGTACTTC. The chain uses TRBV7-2 and TRBJ2-5; 7 bases agree with TRBD1. This CDR3 has 14 residues. Per the germline V gene, CDR1 is SGHTA and CDR2 is FQGNSA. The trim removed 8 bases at V and 0 bases at J, leaving 6 bases unmatched. Using reference TRBV7-2 and TRBJ2-5 for the parts outside the CDR3, the full variable domain is GAGVSQSPSNKVTEKGKDVELRCDPISGHTALYWYRQSLGQGLEFLIYFQGNSAPDKSGLPSDRFSAERTGGSVSTLTIQRTQQEDSAVYLCASATGTYQETQYFGPGTRLLVL.

The chain employs TRBV28 and TRBJ2-7, with TRBD1 matching over 11 bases. CDR3 length: 15 residues. Germline V gene data show CDR1 as MDHEN and CDR2 as SYDVKM. V lost 5 bases, J lost 3 bases, and 6 bases stayed unmatched. CDR3 nucleotide sequence: TGTGCCAGCAGTGGGCCGGACAGGGGGCTCTACGAGCAGTACTTC. It translates to CASSGPDRGLYEQYF.

The chain uses TRBV18 and TRBJ1-2; no firm D call. Trimming stripped 0 bases from V and 4 bases from J, with 9 bases between. This CDR3 region has 14 residues. Per germline, CDR1 KGHSH and CDR2 LQKENI. For the CDR3, the DNA is TGTGCCAGCTCACCACCTTCAGAGGCCTATGGCTACACCTTC. Protein sequence: CASSPPSEAYGYTF.

A note on this clone: In the same sample, other DNA sequences code for this CDR3. The chain employs TRBV3-1 (or the pseudogene TRBV3-2) and TRBJ2-3; 16 bases agree with TRBD2. J was trimmed by 5 bases and V by 0 bases; bases with no gene match: 8. The germline V gene has CDR1 LGHDT and CDR2 YNNKEL (reference sequence). CDR3 size: 19 residues. The CDR3 DNA reads TGTGCCAGCAGCCAAGACCCCCCGGGACTAGCGGGAGGGGAAGATACGCAGTATTTT. This codes for CASSQDPPGLAGGEDTQYF.

The V and J genes are TRBV30 and TRBJ2-2, with D unclear. This CDR3 comprises 13 residues. CDR1 and CDR2 (germline): GTSNPN, SVGIG (reference sequence). V was pared by 1 base and J by 6 bases, with 9 bases between. Written as DNA, the CDR3 is TGTGCCTGGAGTGGCAGGTATGCCGGGGAGCTGTTTTTT. Protein sequence: CAWSGRYAGELFF.